The T cell receptor (beta chain) described here comes from a study of blood T cell repertoires in COVID-19. Study details: COVID-19 samples from acute and convalescent phases originated in the United States, Italy and Spain.

From germline, CDR1 is LNHDA and CDR2 SQIVND (reference sequence). This CDR3 has 12 residues. V lost 7 bases and J lost 7, with 10 bases in between. Authors' data handling: Amplification from reference gene primers served as the basis for estimated nucleated cell counts. The repertoire was sequenced with immunoSEQ multiplex PCR; TCRdb's copy has only in-frame clones and lacks some. The V and J calls and clone size come from that table; D and trimming were worked out from the DNA. The sample contains about 120,000 clones, approximately 90% of which appear only once. The chain employs TRBV19 and TRBJ2-2, with a possible D match to TRBD2 (6 bases). This TCR was sampled from a woman aged 45-60 years with acute or convalescent COVID-19. The sample comprised peripheral blood. DNA of the CDR3: TGTGCCAGTAATGAGGGAGGCGGGGAGCTGTTTTTT. Its protein is CASNEGGGELFF.